This T cell receptor (beta chain) was recorded in a study of blood T cell repertoires in COVID-19. Study-wide context: Sites across the United States, Italy and Spain contributed samples from acute and convalescent COVID-19. In each case, the material was cDNA or gDNA derived from T cells, B-cell-depleted T cells, or PBMCs.

V was clipped by 11 bases and J by 8 bases, with 15 bases between them. The CDR3 runs 11 residues. Per the original data handling: Nucleated cell number was recorded as an estimate derived from reference gene primer amplification. Sequencing used immunoSEQ multiplex PCR; TCRdb keeps in-frame clones, though not all of them. V and J calls and clone size follow that table, whereas D and trimming were derived from the DNA. The table shows 250,000 to 350,000 clones, with about 88% occurring only once. The Seattle patients, enrolled during active infection, were followed longitudinally. The rearrangement joins TRBV12-3 or TRBV12-4 to TRBJ1-2; a possible D gene is TRBD1 (6 bases). This TCR derives from a young woman with COVID-19, enrolled during active disease. The sequenced sample consisted of peripheral blood. CDR3 nucleotides: TGTGCCGATCGGGGGGCCTCCGGCTACACCTTC. Translated, it gives CADRGASGYTF.